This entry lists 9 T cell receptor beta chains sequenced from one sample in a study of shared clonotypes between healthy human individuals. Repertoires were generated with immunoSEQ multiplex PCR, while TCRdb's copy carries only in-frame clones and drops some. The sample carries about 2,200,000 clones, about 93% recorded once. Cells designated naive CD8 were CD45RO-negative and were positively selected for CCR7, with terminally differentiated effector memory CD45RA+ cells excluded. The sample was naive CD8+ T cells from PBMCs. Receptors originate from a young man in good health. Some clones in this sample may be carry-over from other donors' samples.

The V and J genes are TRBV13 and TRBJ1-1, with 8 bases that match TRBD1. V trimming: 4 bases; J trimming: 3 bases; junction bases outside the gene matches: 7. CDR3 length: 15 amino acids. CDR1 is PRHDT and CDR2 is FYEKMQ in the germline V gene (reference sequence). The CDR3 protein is CASSSTGAGDTEAFF. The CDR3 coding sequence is TGTGCCAGCAGCTCGACAGGGGCCGGGGACACTGAAGCTTTCTTT.

CDR3 sequence: CASSSGTSGRYQNIQYF. CDR3 DNA sequence: TGCGCCAGCAGCTCCGGGACTAGCGGGAGGTACCAAAACATTCAGTACTTC. The chain combines TRBV5-1 with TRBJ2-4, with 15 bases fitting TRBD2. V dropped 3 bases and J dropped 5; count of bases not matched to a gene: 6. The CDR3 runs to 17 residues. CDR1 is SGHRS, CDR2 YFSETQ, per germline.

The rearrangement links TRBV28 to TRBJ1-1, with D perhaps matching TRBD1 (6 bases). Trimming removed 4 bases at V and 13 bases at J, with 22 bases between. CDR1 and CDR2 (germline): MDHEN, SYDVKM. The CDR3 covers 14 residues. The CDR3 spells CASSSRGESRKDFF. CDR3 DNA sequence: TGTGCCAGCAGTTCCAGGGGTGAGAGTCGAAAGGATTTCTTT. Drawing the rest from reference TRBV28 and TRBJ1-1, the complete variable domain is DVKVTQSSRYLVKRTGEKVFLECVQDMDHENMFWYRQDPGLGLRLIYFSYDVKMKEKGDIPEGYSVSREKKERFSLILESASTNQTSMYLCASSSRGESRKDFFGQGTRLTVV.

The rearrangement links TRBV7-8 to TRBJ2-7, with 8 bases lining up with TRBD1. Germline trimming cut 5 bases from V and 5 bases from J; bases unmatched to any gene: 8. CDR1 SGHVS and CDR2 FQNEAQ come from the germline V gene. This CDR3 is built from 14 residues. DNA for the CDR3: TGTGCCAGCAGCCTTAGGACAGGGTACCACGAGCAGTACTTC. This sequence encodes CASSLRTGYHEQYF.

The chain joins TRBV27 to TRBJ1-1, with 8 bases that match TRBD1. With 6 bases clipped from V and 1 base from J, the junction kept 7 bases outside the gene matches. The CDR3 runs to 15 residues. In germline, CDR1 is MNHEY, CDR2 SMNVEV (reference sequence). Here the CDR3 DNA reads TGTGCCAGCAGCATGCAGGGGGCTTGGAACACTGAAGCTTTCTTT. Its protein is CASSMQGAWNTEAFF.

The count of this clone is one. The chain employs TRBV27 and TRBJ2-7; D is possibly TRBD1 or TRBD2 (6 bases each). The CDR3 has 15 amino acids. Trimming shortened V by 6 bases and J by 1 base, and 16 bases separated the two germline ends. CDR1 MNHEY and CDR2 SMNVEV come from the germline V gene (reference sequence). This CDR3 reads CASSPRAGQSYEQYF. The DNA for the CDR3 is TGTGCCAGCAGCCCCCGGGCGGGACAATCCTACGAGCAGTACTTC.

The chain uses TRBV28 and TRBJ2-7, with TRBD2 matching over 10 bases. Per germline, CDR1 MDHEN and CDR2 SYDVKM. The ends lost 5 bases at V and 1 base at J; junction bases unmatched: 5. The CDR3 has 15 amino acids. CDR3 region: CASSVGLAESYEQYF. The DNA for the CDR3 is TGTGCCAGCAGTGTCGGACTAGCGGAGTCCTACGAGCAGTACTTC.

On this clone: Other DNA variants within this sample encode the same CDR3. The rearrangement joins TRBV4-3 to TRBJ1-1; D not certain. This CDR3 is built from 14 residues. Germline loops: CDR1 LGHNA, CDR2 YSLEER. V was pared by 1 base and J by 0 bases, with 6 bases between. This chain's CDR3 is CASSQGAVNTEAFF. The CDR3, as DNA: TGCGCCAGCAGCCAAGGAGCGGTGAACACTGAAGCTTTCTTT.

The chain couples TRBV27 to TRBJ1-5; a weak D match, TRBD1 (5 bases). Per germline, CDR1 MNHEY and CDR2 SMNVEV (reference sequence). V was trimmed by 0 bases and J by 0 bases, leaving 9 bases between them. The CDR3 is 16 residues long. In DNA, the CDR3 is TGTGCCAGCAGTTTATCGTGGGGGTTTAGCAATCAGCCCCAGCATTTT. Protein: CASSLSWGFSNQPQHF.